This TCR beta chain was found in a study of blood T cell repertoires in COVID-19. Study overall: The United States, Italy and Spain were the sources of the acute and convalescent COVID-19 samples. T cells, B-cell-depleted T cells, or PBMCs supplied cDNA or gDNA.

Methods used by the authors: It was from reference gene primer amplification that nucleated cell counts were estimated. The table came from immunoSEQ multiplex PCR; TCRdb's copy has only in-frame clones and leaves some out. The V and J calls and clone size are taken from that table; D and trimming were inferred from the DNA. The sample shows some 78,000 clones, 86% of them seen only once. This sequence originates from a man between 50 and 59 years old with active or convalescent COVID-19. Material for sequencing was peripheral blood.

The CDR3 nucleotides are TGTGCCGGACACCCGGGACTAGCGGGAATAGATACGCAGTATTTT. It specifies CAGHPGLAGIDTQYF. The gene calls are TRBV6-5 and TRBJ2-3; 13 positions agree with TRBD2. The V gene's germline CDR1 is MNHEY and CDR2 SVGAGI. Trimming took 11 bases from V and 5 from J; bases not matched to a gene: 10. The CDR3 runs to 15 residues.